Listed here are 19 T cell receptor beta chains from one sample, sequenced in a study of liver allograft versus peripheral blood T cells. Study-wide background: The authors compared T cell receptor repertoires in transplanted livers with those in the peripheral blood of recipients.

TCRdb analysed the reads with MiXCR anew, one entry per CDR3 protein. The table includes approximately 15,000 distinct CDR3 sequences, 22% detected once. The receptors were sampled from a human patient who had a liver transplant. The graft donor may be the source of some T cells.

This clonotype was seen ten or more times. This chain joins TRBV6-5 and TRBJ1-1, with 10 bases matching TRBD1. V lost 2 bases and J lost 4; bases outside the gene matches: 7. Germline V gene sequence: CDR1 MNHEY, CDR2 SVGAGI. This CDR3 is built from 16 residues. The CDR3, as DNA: TGTGCCAGCAGTTACCAACGAGGGACAGGGGTCACTGAAGCTTTCTTT. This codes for CASSYQRGTGVTEAFF.

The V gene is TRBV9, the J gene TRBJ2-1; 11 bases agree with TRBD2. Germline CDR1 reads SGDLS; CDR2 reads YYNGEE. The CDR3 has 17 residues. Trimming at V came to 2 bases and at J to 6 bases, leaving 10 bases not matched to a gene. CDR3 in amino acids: CASSVLGGTSGFNEQFF. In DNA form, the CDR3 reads TGTGCCAGCAGCGTCCTTGGGGGGACTAGCGGCTTCAATGAGCAGTTCTTC.

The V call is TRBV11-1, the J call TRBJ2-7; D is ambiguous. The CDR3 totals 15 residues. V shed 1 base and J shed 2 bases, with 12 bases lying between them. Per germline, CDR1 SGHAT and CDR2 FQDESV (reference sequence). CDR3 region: CASSLEVGSTYEQYF. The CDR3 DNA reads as TGTGCCAGCAGCTTAGAGGTGGGCAGTACCTACGAGCAGTACTTC.

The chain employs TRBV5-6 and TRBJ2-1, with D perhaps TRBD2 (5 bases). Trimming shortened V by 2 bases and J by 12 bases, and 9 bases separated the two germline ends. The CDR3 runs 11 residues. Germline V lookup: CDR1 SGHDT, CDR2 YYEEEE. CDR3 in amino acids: CASSLRGLQFF. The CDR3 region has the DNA TGTGCCAGCAGCTTAAGAGGGCTGCAGTTCTTC.

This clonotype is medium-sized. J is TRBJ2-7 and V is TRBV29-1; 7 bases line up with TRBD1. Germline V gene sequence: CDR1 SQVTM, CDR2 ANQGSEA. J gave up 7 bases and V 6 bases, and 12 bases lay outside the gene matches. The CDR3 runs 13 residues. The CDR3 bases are TGCAGCGTAGGGACAGTCACGGACGGGGAGCAGTACTTC. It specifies CSVGTVTDGEQYF.

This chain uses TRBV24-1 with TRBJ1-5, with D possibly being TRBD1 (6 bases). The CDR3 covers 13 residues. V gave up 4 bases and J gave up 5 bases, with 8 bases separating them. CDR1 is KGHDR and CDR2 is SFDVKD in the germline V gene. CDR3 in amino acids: CATSENRDQPQHF. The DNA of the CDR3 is TGTGCCACCAGTGAGAACAGGGATCAGCCCCAGCATTTT.

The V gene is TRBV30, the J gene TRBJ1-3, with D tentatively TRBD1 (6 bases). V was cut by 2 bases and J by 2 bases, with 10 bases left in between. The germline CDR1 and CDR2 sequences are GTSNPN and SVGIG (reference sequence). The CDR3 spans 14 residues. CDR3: CAWSLWTAGNTIYF. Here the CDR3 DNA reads TGTGCCTGGAGTCTTTGGACAGCTGGAAACACCATATATTTT.

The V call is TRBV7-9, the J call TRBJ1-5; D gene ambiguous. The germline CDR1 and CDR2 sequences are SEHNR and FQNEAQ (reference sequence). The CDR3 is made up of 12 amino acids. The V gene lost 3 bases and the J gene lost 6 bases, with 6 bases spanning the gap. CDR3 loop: CASSFAGQPQHF. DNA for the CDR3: TGTGCCAGCAGCTTTGCGGGTCAGCCCCAGCATTTT.

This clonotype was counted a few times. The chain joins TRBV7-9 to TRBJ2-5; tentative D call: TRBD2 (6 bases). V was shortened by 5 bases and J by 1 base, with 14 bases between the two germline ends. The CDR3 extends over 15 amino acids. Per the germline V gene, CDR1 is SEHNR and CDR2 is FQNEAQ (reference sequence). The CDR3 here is CASSLGVGGQETQYF. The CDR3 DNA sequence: TGTGCCAGCAGCCTGGGAGTGGGGGGCCAAGAGACCCAGTACTTC.

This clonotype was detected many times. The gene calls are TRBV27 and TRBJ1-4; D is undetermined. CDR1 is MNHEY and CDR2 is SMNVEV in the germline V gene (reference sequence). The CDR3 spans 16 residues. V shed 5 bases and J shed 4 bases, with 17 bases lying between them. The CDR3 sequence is CASSPRLQQLNEKLFF. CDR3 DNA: TGTGCCAGCAGTCCGAGACTACAGCAACTTAATGAAAAACTGTTTTTT.

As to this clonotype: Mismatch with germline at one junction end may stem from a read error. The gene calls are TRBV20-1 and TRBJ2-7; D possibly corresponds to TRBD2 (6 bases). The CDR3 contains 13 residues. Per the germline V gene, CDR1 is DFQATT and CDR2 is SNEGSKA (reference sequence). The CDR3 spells CSVLMGGSYKQYF. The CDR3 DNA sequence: TGCAGTGTACTAATGGGAGGCTCCTACAAGCAGTACTTC.

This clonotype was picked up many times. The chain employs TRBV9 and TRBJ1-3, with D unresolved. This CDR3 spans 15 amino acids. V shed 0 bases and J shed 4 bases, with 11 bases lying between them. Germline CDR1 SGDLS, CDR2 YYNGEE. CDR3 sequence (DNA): TGTGCCAGCAGCGTAGCGCCGGGCGCAGGAAACACCATATATTTT. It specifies CASSVAPGAGNTIYF.

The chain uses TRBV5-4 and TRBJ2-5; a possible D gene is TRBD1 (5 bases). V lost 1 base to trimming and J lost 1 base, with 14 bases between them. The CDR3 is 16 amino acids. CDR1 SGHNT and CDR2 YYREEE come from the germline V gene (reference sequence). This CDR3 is CASSLLQDPFQETQYF. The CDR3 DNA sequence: TGTGCCAGCAGCTTGCTACAGGACCCGTTCCAAGAGACCCAGTACTTC.

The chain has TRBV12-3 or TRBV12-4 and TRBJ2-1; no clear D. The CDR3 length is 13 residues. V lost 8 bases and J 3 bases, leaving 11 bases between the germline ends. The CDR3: CASGRSFYNEQFF. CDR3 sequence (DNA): TGTGCCAGCGGAAGGTCATTCTACAATGAGCAGTTCTTC.

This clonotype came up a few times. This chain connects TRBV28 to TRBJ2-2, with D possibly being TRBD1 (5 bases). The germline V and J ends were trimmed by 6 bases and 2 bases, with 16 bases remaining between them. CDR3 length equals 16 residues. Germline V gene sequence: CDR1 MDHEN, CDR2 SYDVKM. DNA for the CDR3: TGTGCCAGCAGCTTAGAAAGGGGTAGAAACACCGGGGAGCTGTTTTTT. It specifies CASSLERGRNTGELFF. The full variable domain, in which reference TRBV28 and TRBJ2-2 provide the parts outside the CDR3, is DVKVTQSSRYLVKRTGEKVFLECVQDMDHENMFWYRQDPGLGLRLIYFSYDVKMKEKGDIPEGYSVSREKKERFSLILESASTNQTSMYLCASSLERGRNTGELFFGEGSRLTVL.

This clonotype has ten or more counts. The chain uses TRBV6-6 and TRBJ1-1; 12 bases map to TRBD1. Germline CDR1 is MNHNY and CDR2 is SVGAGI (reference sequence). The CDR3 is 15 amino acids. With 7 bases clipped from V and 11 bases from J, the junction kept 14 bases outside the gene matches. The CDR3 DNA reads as TGTGCCAGCACAGACCCGGGACAGGGGGCGAATGTGGCTTTCTTT. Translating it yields CASTDPGQGANVAFF.

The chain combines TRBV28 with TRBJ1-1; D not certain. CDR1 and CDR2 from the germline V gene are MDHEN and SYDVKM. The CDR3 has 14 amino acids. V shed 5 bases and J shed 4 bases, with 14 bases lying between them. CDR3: CASSPARRFTEAFF. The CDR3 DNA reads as TGTGCCAGCAGTCCGGCCAGGAGGTTCACTGAAGCTTTCTTT.

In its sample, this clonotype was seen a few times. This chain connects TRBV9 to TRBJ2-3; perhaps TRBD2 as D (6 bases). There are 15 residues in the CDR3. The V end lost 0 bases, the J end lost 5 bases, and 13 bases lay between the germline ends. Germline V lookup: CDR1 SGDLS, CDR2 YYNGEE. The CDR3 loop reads CASSVGGGTGDTQYF. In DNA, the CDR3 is TGTGCCAGCAGCGTAGGAGGCGGGACGGGAGATACGCAGTATTTT.

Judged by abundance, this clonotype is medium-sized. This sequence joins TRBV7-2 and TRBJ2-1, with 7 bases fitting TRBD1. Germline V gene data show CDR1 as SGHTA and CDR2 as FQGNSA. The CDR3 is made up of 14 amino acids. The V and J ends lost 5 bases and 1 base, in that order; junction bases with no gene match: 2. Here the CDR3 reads CASSRQGSYNEQFF. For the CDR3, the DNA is TGTGCCAGCAGCAGACAGGGTTCCTACAATGAGCAGTTCTTC.